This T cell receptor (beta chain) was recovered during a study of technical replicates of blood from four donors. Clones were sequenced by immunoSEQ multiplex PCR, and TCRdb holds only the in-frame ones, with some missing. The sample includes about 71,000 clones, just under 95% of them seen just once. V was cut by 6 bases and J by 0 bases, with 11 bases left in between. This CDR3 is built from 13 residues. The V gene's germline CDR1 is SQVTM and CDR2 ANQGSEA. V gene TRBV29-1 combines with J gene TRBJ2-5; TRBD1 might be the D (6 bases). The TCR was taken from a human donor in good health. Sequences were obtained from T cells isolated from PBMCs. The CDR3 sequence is CSVQTGNQETQYF. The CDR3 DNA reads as TGCAGCGTCCAGACAGGCAACCAAGAGACCCAGTACTTC.